The clone carrying this TCR beta chain was seen at least ten times. MiXCR, run by TCRdb on the RT-PCR reads, gives a single entry per CDR3 protein. The sample lists approximately 720,000 distinct CDR3 sequences, around 14% occurring once. Input material: memory CD4+ T cells from blood. The receptor was derived from a female donor in good health, serving as a healthy control.

The CDR3 DNA sequence: TGCAGTGCTAGAATAGCAAGGCAGAGCACAGATACGCAGTATTTT. Its translation is CSARIARQSTDTQYF. The gene calls are TRBV20-1 and TRBJ2-3; D ambiguous. Germline CDR1 reads DFQATT; CDR2 reads SNEGSKA (reference sequence). CDR3 length equals 15 residues. With 2 bases removed from V and 0 bases from J, the gap between germline ends came to 12 bases.